The entry below gives a single T cell receptor beta chain sequence along with its context. The antigen is not known. V dropped 6 bases and J dropped 8 bases, with 17 bases sitting between them. The CDR3 runs 15 residues. Germline CDR1 is SEHNR and CDR2 is FQNEAQ (reference sequence). TCRdb ran MiXCR on the 5' RACE reads and lists one entry per CDR3 protein. In the table there are under 400,000 distinct CDR3 sequences, more than 20% of which are singletons. These data originate in a study of T-cell memory formation after mild COVID-19. Study findings and constraints: Second-wave clones that peaked on day 37 lacked confirmed SARS-CoV-2 specificity.

This receptor was obtained from an adult woman who had mild COVID-19 (a few samples of this study predate the infection). Cell type and time point are not known. The V call is TRBV7-9, the J call TRBJ2-6; D is possibly TRBD1 (6 bases). Sequencing was done on a sample of PBMCs or a T cell subset sorted from them (not recorded which). The CDR3 DNA is TGTGCCAGCAGTCCAGGGGCCTACCTGCCCAACGTCCTGACTTTC. Translation gives CASSPGAYLPNVLTF.